What follows is one T cell receptor beta chain and its context. As handled by the study authors: Estimation of nucleated cell counts relied on the amplification of reference gene primers. Produced via immunoSEQ multiplex PCR; TCRdb's table is partial and in-frame only. Clone size and the V and J calls come from that table; the DNA yielded D and trimming. The sample carries tens of thousands of clones, about 88% recorded once. This sample is part of a study of blood T cell repertoires in COVID-19. Overall study context: The United States, Italy and Spain supplied acute and convalescent COVID-19 samples. The analysed material was cDNA or gDNA that came from T cells, B-cell-depleted T cells, or PBMCs.

The CDR3 has 15 residues. The J segment lost 4 bases and the V segment lost 6 bases, leaving 8 bases of the junction unmatched. Germline V gene lookup returns CDR1 MNHEY and CDR2 SMNVEV (reference sequence). The sequenced sample was peripheral blood. This sequence was found in a man between 65 and 85 years old with active COVID-19. The rearrangement joins TRBV27 to TRBJ1-5; 8 bases agree with TRBD1. The CDR3 sequence: CASRSGGVDNQPQHF. CDR3 bases: TGTGCCAGCAGATCAGGGGGCGTAGATAATCAGCCCCAGCATTTT.